These T cell receptor beta chains were read from a single sample in a study of T cell responses to AZD1222 COVID-19 vaccine. Profiling relied on immunoSEQ multiplex PCR, and the TCRdb table lists in-frame clones only, not all of them. The sample holds about 150,000 clones, approximately 92% seen once. Sequencing used peripheral blood, obtained 28 days after the second AZD1222 dose. Source of these receptors: an adult who received the AZD1222 COVID-19 vaccine. The CDR3 runs from the conserved cysteine through the conserved F or W. D genes are given only for firm matches. The size field is filled for only some rows; it gives once, few, many or a size class.

J gene	V gene	clone size	D gene	CDR3 protein	CDR3 DNA
TRBJ1-3	TRBV28	-	-	CASSWQGSGNTIYF	TGTGCCAGCAGTTGGCAGGGGTCGGGAAACACCATATATTTT
TRBJ1-5	TRBV2	-	-	CASSEFEDQPQHF	TGTGCCAGCAGTGAATTTGAAGACCAGCCCCAGCATTTT
TRBJ2-7	TRBV5-6	-	TRBD2	CASRVTSGSSYEQYF	TGTGCCAGCAGAGTCACTAGCGGGAGCTCCTACGAGCAGTACTTC
TRBJ1-6	TRBV7-9	-	-	CASSLGTPNSPLHF	TGTGCCAGCAGCTTAGGGACACCGAATTCACCCCTCCACTTT
TRBJ1-4	TRBV15	-	-	CATSRVQGNEKLFF	TGTGCCACCAGCAGAGTCCAGGGCAATGAAAAACTGTTTTTT
TRBJ2-7	TRBV27	-	-	CASSLEGRYEQYF	TGTGCCAGCTCACTGGAGGGCCGGTACGAGCAGTACTTC
TRBJ1-5	TRBV6-5	-	TRBD1	CASSFGTGGNQPQHF	TGTGCCAGCAGTTTCGGGACAGGGGGCAATCAGCCCCAGCATTTT
TRBJ2-2	TRBV7-2	-	-	CASSLLGGANTGELFF	TGTGCCAGCAGCTTGTTGGGGGGGGCCAACACCGGGGAGCTGTTTTTT
TRBJ2-3	TRBV5-5	once	TRBD2	CASSLGLAGALGVQYF	TGTGCCAGCAGCTTAGGACTAGCGGGAGCCCTCGGGGTGCAGTATTTT
TRBJ2-7	TRBV6-5	-	-	CASSYSSWAEQYF	TGTGCCAGCAGTTACTCGAGTTGGGCTGAGCAGTACTTC
TRBJ1-2	TRBV19	-	-	CASGARNYGYTF	TGTGCCAGTGGGGCTCGAAACTATGGCTACACCTTC
TRBJ1-1	TRBV18	-	-	CASSPIDGEAFF	TGTGCCAGCTCACCAATTGACGGGGAAGCTTTCTTT
TRBJ1-6	TRBV9	-	TRBD1	CASSPGTGGSSPLHF	TGTGCCAGCAGCCCGGGGACAGGGGGTAGTTCACCCCTCCACTTT
TRBJ1-5	TRBV19	few	-	CASSFTESVNQPQHF	TGTGCCAGTAGCTTTACAGAATCGGTCAATCAGCCCCAGCATTTT
TRBJ1-1	TRBV15	-	-	CATSRGKGLNTEAFF	TGTGCCACCAGCAGAGGAAAAGGGTTGAACACTGAAGCTTTCTTT
TRBJ2-2	TRBV6-5	-	-	CASRVTETNTGELFF	TGTGCCAGCAGGGTGACGGAAACGAACACCGGGGAGCTGTTTTTT
TRBJ2-7	TRBV7-8	-	-	CASSIAPSFAHEQYF	TGTGCCAGCAGCATCGCCCCGAGTTTTGCCCACGAGCAGTACTTC
TRBJ2-1	TRBV7-3	-	-	CASSQSGGGYNEQFF	TGTGCCAGCAGCCAAAGCGGAGGGGGGTACAATGAGCAGTTCTTC
TRBJ1-1	TRBV7-9	-	-	CASSLAGFGNTEAFF	TGTGCCAGCAGCTTAGCGGGGTTTGGAAACACTGAAGCTTTCTTT
TRBJ1-1	TRBV30	-	-	CAWTRQEGTEAFF	TGTGCCTGGACCAGGCAGGAGGGAACTGAAGCTTTCTTT
TRBJ1-3	TRBV28	once	-	CASIGGSSGNTIYF	TGTGCCAGCATAGGGGGATCCTCTGGAAACACCATATATTTT
TRBJ2-1	TRBV12-5	-	TRBD2	CASGWGGPFRGNEQFF	TGTGCTAGTGGATGGGGAGGGCCTTTTCGAGGCAATGAGCAGTTCTTC
TRBJ2-3	TRBV5-1	-	-	CASSLAGEDTQYF	TGCGCCAGCAGCTTGGCCGGGGAGGATACGCAGTATTTT
TRBJ2-7	TRBV3-1/TRBV3-2	-	-	CASSPAGRGIRNEQYF	TGTGCCAGCAGCCCAGCTGGAAGGGGGATAAGGAACGAGCAGTACTTC
TRBJ2-1	TRBV6-2/TRBV6-3	-	TRBD2	CASSYSPHTGGLVEQFF	TGTGCCAGCAGTTACTCTCCCCATACGGGAGGGCTGGTTGAGCAGTTCTTC
TRBJ2-3	TRBV7-2	-	-	CASSPWPQLNTDTQYF	TGTGCCAGCAGCCCTTGGCCTCAGCTCAACACAGATACGCAGTATTTT
TRBJ1-5	TRBV25-1	-	-	CASSALGQPQHF	TGTGCCAGCAGTGCACTGGGGCAGCCCCAGCATTTT
TRBJ2-1	TRBV11-2	-	-	CASSLDRYNEQFF	TGTGCCAGCAGCTTAGACAGGTACAATGAGCAGTTCTTC
TRBJ2-1	TRBV7-9	-	-	CASSFDYREQFF	TGTGCCAGCAGCTTTGACTACCGTGAGCAGTTCTTC
TRBJ2-1	TRBV9	-	-	CASSVDSNTYNEQFF	TGTGCCAGCAGCGTGGACAGTAATACCTACAATGAGCAGTTCTTC
TRBJ1-2	TRBV25-1	-	-	CASSEVKGHGYTF	TGTGCCAGCAGTGAGGTGAAGGGGCATGGCTACACCTTC
TRBJ2-1	TRBV28	-	-	CASSTSGGFYNEQFF	TGTGCCAGCAGCACCTCCGGGGGATTCTACAATGAGCAGTTCTTC
TRBJ2-1	TRBV5-1	-	-	CASSPDLFVVNEQFF	TGCGCCAGCAGCCCCGACCTCTTTGTCGTAAATGAGCAGTTCTTC
TRBJ1-1	TRBV9	-	TRBD1	CASSVGGQGDTEAFF	TGTGCCAGCAGCGTAGGAGGCCAGGGGGACACTGAAGCTTTCTTT
TRBJ2-1	TRBV5-1	-	TRBD1	CASSLKTLSPQGGRYEQFF	TGCGCCAGCAGCTTGAAGACCCTAAGCCCACAGGGGGGACGCTATGAGCAGTTCTTC
TRBJ2-1	TRBV5-1	-	-	CASSLVAGLSYNEQFF	TGCGCCAGCAGCTTGGTAGCCGGACTATCCTACAATGAGCAGTTCTTC
TRBJ1-2	TRBV6-5	-	-	CASTLANYGYTF	TGTGCCAGCACCTTAGCTAACTATGGCTACACCTTC
TRBJ1-5	TRBV6-5	-	TRBD1	CASTGGNQPQHF	TGTGCCAGTACAGGGGGCAATCAGCCCCAGCATTTT
TRBJ2-4	TRBV6-2/TRBV6-3	-	TRBD1	CASSYQGQGNQYF	TGTGCCAGCAGTTACCAGGGACAGGGAAATCAGTACTTC
TRBJ2-7	TRBV11-2	-	-	CASSLSDYEQYF	TGTGCCAGCAGCTTGTCCGACTACGAGCAGTACTTC
TRBJ2-1	TRBV15	-	TRBD2	CATSRVLAGGVDEQFF	TGTGCCACCAGCAGAGTCCTGGCGGGAGGAGTAGATGAGCAGTTCTTC
TRBJ2-5	TRBV5-1	-	TRBD1	CASSPGGTGQETQYF	TGCGCCAGCAGCCCTGGGGGGACAGGGCAAGAGACCCAGTACTTC
TRBJ2-2	TRBV19	-	-	CASSMGTGPSNTGELFF	TGTGCCAGTAGTATGGGGACCGGGCCTTCGAACACCGGGGAGCTGTTTTTT
TRBJ1-2	TRBV29-1	-	TRBD1	CSVDADRVNYGYTF	TGCAGCGTTGATGCGGACAGGGTGAACTATGGCTACACCTTC
TRBJ1-2	TRBV5-1	-	-	CASANEGNYGYTF	TGCGCCAGCGCAAATGAGGGAAACTATGGCTACACCTTC
TRBJ2-7	TRBV27	-	TRBD1	CASSHLGGTGVNEQYF	TGTGCCAGCAGCCACCTAGGAGGGACAGGGGTAAACGAGCAGTACTTC
TRBJ2-3	TRBV27	-	-	CASRHEPGTDTQYF	TGTGCCAGCAGACACGAACCAGGCACAGATACGCAGTATTTT
TRBJ1-1	TRBV2	-	-	CASRRPGGTEAFF	TGTGCCAGCAGGAGACCCGGAGGGACTGAAGCTTTCTTT
TRBJ1-4	TRBV24-1	-	-	CATSGAAFNEKLFF	TGTGCCACCAGTGGGGCGGCGTTCAATGAAAAACTGTTTTTT
TRBJ2-3	TRBV27	-	-	CASSFKGTDTQYF	TGTGCCAGCAGTTTTAAGGGCACAGATACGCAGTATTTT
TRBJ1-5	TRBV7-2	-	TRBD1	CASSSDRGLGQPQHF	TGTGCCAGCAGCTCCGACAGGGGGCTGGGTCAGCCCCAGCATTTT
TRBJ1-1	TRBV6-5	-	-	CASSRGSRDSTEAFF	TGTGCCAGCAGTCGGGGCTCAAGGGATAGCACTGAAGCTTTCTTT
TRBJ1-4	TRBV28	once	-	CASRNPEKLFF	TGTGCCAGCAGGAATCCTGAAAAACTGTTTTTT
TRBJ1-3	TRBV5-1	-	-	CASRSSSGNTIYF	TGCGCCAGCAGATCGAGCTCTGGAAACACCATATATTTT
TRBJ1-5	TRBV15	-	-	CATHDVRGHNQPQHF	TGTGCCACCCACGACGTGCGGGGGCACAATCAGCCCCAGCATTTT
TRBJ2-1	TRBV5-6	-	-	CASSLDRVYNEQFF	TGTGCCAGCAGCTTGGACAGAGTCTACAATGAGCAGTTCTTC
TRBJ2-3	TRBV29-1	-	TRBD2	CSVAGESGRGTDTQYF	TGCAGCGTTGCAGGGGAAAGCGGGAGGGGCACAGATACGCAGTATTTT